This T cell receptor beta chain was captured in a study of blood T cell repertoires in COVID-19. About the study: Donors in the United States, Italy and Spain gave samples during acute or convalescent COVID-19. PBMCs, B-cell-depleted T cells, or T cells provided the cDNA or gDNA that made up the material.

The CDR3 loop spans 10 amino acids. Germline values: CDR1 SNHLY, CDR2 FYNNEI. Trimming took 9 bases from V and 7 from J; bases not matched to a gene: 3. As handled by the study authors: Nucleated cell number was recorded as an estimate derived from reference gene primer amplification. Repertoires were generated with immunoSEQ multiplex PCR, while TCRdb's copy carries only in-frame clones and drops some. That table gives V, J and clone size, and the DNA gave D and trimming. The sample lists some 76,000 clones, around nine tenths occurring once. The rearrangement uses TRBV2 and TRBJ2-7; 7 bases fit TRBD1. The sequenced sample consisted of peripheral blood. The source of this sequence is a human donor in a cohort sampled during active COVID-19. DNA of the CDR3: TGTGCCAGTGGACAGGATGAGCAGTACTTC. It codes for CASGQDEQYF. Supplemented by reference TRBV2 and TRBJ2-7, the full variable domain reads EPEVTQTPSHQVTQMGQEVILRCVPISNHLYFYWYRQILGQKVEFLVSFYNNEISEKSEIFDDQFSVERPDGSNFTLKIRSTKLEDSAMYFCASGQDEQYFGPGTRLTVT.